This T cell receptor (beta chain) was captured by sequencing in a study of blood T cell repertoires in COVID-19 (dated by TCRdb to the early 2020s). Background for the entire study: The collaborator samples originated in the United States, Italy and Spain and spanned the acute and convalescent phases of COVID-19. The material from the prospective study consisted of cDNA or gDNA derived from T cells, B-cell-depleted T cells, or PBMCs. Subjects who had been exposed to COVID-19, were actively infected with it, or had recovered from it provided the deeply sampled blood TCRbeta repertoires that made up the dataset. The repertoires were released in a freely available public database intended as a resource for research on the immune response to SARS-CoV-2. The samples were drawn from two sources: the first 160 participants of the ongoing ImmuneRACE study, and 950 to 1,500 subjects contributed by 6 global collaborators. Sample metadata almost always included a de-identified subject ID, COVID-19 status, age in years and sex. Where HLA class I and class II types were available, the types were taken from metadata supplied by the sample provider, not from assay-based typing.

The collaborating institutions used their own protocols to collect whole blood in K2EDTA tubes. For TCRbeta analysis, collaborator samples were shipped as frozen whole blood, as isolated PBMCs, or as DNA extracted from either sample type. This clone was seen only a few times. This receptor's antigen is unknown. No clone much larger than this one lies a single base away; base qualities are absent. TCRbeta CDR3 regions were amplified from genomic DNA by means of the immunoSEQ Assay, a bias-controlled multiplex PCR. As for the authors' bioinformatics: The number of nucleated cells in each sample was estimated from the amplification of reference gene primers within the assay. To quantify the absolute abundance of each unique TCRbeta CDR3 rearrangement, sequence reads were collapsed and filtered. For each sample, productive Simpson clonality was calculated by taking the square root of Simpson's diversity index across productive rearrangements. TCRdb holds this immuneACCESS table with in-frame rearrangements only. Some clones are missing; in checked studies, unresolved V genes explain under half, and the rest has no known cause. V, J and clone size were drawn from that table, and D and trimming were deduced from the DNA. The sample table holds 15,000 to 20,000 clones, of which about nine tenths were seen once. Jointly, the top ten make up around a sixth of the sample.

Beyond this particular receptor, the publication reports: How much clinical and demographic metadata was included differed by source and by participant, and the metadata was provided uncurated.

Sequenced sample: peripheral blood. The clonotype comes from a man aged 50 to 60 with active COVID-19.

This receptor carries the CDR3 CASSDRVSNIQYF. The DNA is TGTGCCAGCTCCGACAGGGTCTCGAACATTCAGTACTTC. The V and J genes are TRBV6-6 and TRBJ2-4; 7 bases in the middle match TRBD1. V is pruned by 8 bases and J by 7 bases, leaving 8 bases of the junction without a gene match. The CDR1 and CDR2 encoded by the germline V gene (reference sequence) are MNHNY and SVGAGI. From its cysteine to its phenylalanine, the CDR3 spans 13 amino acids. The DNA shown is the 39-base CDR3, in frame from base 1.